Sequencing of this TCR beta chain was carried out in a study of CD8+ T cells in alopecia areata. The wider study: Each day, treated patients took oral tofacitinib twice, at 5 to 10 mg per dose. Patients took tofacitinib for 6 to 18 months, followed by 6 drug-free months.

After isolation, RNA underwent reverse transcription to generate cDNA as the sequencing template. The assay was immunoSEQ multiplex PCR, and TCRdb's table has in-frame clones only and misses some. The sample contains around 120,000 clones, roughly two fifths of which appear only once. The germline V gene encodes CDR1 MDHEN and CDR2 SYDVKM. CDR3 length equals 12 residues. V lost 1 base and J 8 bases, leaving 8 bases between the germline ends. PBMCs yielded sorted CD4+ and CD8+ T cells. The genes are TRBV28 and TRBJ1-1; D may be TRBD1 (5 bases). Specimen: CD4+ T cells sorted from blood. This receptor was taken from a human donor with alopecia areata. CDR3 in amino acids: CASSLLPGEAFF. The CDR3, as DNA: TGTGCCAGCAGTTTATTGCCAGGGGAAGCTTTCTTT.